This T cell receptor beta chain was obtained from a study of blood T cells in healthy people across ages. General study findings and limits: Possibly, changes in expanded clonotypes were confounded because donor CMV status was unknown.

Each sample gave at least 6.5 million isolated PBMCs. The CDR3 has 12 amino acids. Germline CDR1 is SGHDT and CDR2 is YYEEEE. A second about 7 to 11 cycle PCR used barcoded and J-beta primers. TCRdb re-called the 5' RACE reads with MiXCR, one entry per CDR3 protein. The sample has roughly 500,000 distinct CDR3 sequences, around 24% seen once. This clonotype was recorded a few times. The target antigen is unknown. At one of its ends the junction is not consistent with the germline gene, which may arise from a read error. These data were also filed under a second study, of T cells of mothers and their children. As that study records: Second-round PCR products received sample barcodes and 2-4 random nucleotides from the M1S primer. Mother-child pairs who were related displayed a slightly higher overlap than unrelated pairs, a difference that was non-significant.

This chain links TRBV5-6 with TRBJ2-1; D ambiguous. The DNA end favors TRBJ2-5, so the J call may be wrong. This receptor was obtained from a boy younger than 18 in good health. Input material: blood. CDR3 loop: CACSPDRETQYF. DNA of the CDR3: TGTGCCTGCAGCCCTGACCGGGAGACCCAGTACTTC.